The 32 T cell receptor beta chains listed next were all sequenced from one sample in a study of response to subunit inactivated influenza vaccine. TCRdb used MiXCR to reprocess the RT-PCR reads, holding one entry per CDR3 protein. Of hundreds of thousands of distinct CDR3 sequences in the sample, 10% to 15% were seen once. Specimen: PBMCs from blood, collected roughly 6 weeks after vaccination. The receptors here all came from a man aged 45-60 years who received an inactivated influenza vaccine.

This clonotype was seen repeatedly, ten times or more. The chain has TRBV10-3 and TRBJ2-1; 7 bases match TRBD2. The CDR3 loop spans 13 amino acids. Germline V CDR1 and CDR2: ENHRY, SYGVKD. With 9 bases clipped from V and 6 bases from J, the junction kept 8 bases outside the gene matches. As DNA, the CDR3 is TGTGCCATTAAGGAGGCTAGCGGCAATGAGCAGTTCTTC. Protein product: CAIKEASGNEQFF.

V usage is TRBV5-1 and J usage is TRBJ2-5, with 7 bases fitting TRBD2. The CDR3 is 14 amino acids. The junction had 5 bases not matched to a gene; V was cut back by 4 bases and J by 2 bases. Per germline, CDR1 SGHRS and CDR2 YFSETQ. CDR3 bases: TGCGCCAGCAGCCCAGTCGGGGGGCAAGAGACCCAGTACTTC. Protein product: CASSPVGGQETQYF.

V is TRBV7-8 and J is TRBJ2-3; 7 bases align to TRBD2. Germline CDR1 SGHVS, CDR2 FQNEAQ. The J segment lost 4 bases and the V segment lost 5 bases, leaving 6 bases of the junction unmatched. The CDR3 runs 14 residues. CDR3 DNA sequence: TGTGCCAGCAGCCCAAGCGGGAATTCAGATACGCAGTATTTT. This encodes CASSPSGNSDTQYF.

This clonotype came up a few times. The V call is TRBV6-5, the J call TRBJ2-3, with a possible D match to TRBD1 (6 bases). This CDR3 has 17 residues. Germline V gives CDR1 MNHEY, CDR2 SVGAGI. V lost 2 bases and J 0 bases, leaving 15 bases between the germline ends. CDR3 region: CASSYADRRASTDTQYF. CDR3 bases: TGTGCCAGCAGTTACGCCGACAGGAGAGCAAGCACAGATACGCAGTATTTT.

The sample holds many counts of this clonotype. The CDR3 region has the DNA TGCAGTGCTAGCCACCTGGGAGGGTTTGGAGGCTACACCTTC. The encoded protein is CSASHLGGFGGYTF. J is TRBJ1-2 and V is TRBV20-1; no clear D gene. Germline V gene sequence: CDR1 DFQATT, CDR2 SNEGSKA (reference sequence). This CDR3 region has 14 residues. Trimming cost V 3 bases and J 8 bases, with 19 bases left between them.

V and J are TRBV20-1 and TRBJ1-2; D remains ambiguous. Germline CDR1 is DFQATT and CDR2 is SNEGSKA (reference sequence). The CDR3 is 9 residues long. CDR3 in DNA: TGCACGACGGACTATGGCTACACCTTC. This codes for CTTDYGYTF.

This clonotype occurred a few times. CDR3 nucleotide sequence: TGTGCCAGCAGCGTAGCCGGGGGGTTCTACAATGAGCAGTTCTTC. Its translation: CASSVAGGFYNEQFF. The J gene is TRBJ2-1, the V gene TRBV9; 7 bases line up with TRBD2. CDR1 is SGDLS, CDR2 YYNGEE, per germline. Losses at the gene ends were 0 bases for V and 3 bases for J; bases not matched to a gene: 3. The CDR3 runs 15 residues.

The chain combines TRBV28 with TRBJ2-3; D possibly matches TRBD1 or TRBD2 (7 bases each). CDR1 is MDHEN, CDR2 SYDVKM, per germline. The CDR3 has 13 residues. Trimming shortened V by 11 bases and J by 1 base, and 13 bases separated the two germline ends. CDR3 coding DNA: TGTGCCGGGGAGGGGGCCGGCACAGATACGCAGTATTTT. Its protein product is CAGEGAGTDTQYF. Full variable domain (outside the CDR3, taken from reference TRBV28 and TRBJ2-3): DVKVTQSSRYLVKRTGEKVFLECVQDMDHENMFWYRQDPGLGLRLIYFSYDVKMKEKGDIPEGYSVSREKKERFSLILESASTNQTSMYLCAGEGAGTDTQYFGPGTRLTVL.

This clonotype was counted a few times. V gene TRBV29-1 combines with J gene TRBJ2-2; 13 bases are shared with TRBD2. The germline V gene encodes CDR1 SQVTM and CDR2 ANQGSEA. The CDR3 sequence is 14 residues long. V was clipped by 3 bases and J by 5 bases; unmatched bases: 0. CDR3 sequence: CSVEGLAGTGELFF. In DNA, the CDR3 is TGCAGCGTTGAGGGACTAGCGGGAACCGGGGAGCTGTTTTTT.

The chain carries TRBV7-6 and TRBJ2-7; 14 positions match TRBD2. V dropped 1 base and J dropped 3; count of bases not matched to a gene: 8. This CDR3 has 18 amino acids. Germline V gene sequence: CDR1 SGHVS, CDR2 FNYEAQ. In DNA, the CDR3 is TGTGCCAGCAGCTTAGGGTCGGGGACTAGCGGGAGTTTCTACGAGCAGTACTTC. Its translation is CASSLGSGTSGSFYEQYF.

This clonotype occurred a few times. The rearrangement links TRBV2 to TRBJ2-3, with a tentative D call TRBD2 (6 bases). Trimming left V 8 bases short and J 5 bases short, with 11 bases between. The length of the CDR3 is 12 residues. The germline V gene has CDR1 SNHLY and CDR2 FYNNEI. This CDR3 is CASGGDGDTQYF. The CDR3 region has the DNA TGTGCCAGCGGCGGGGACGGAGATACGCAGTATTTT.

This sequence joins TRBV25-1 and TRBJ2-7; D tentatively fits TRBD1 or TRBD2 (7 bases each). V was cut by 5 bases and J by 5 bases, with 16 bases left in between. Per germline, CDR1 MGHDK and CDR2 SYGVNS. CDR3 length: 14 amino acids. The CDR3 reads CASSYQGGTDEQYF. The CDR3 nucleotides read TGTGCCAGCAGTTACCAGGGGGGGACAGACGAGCAGTACTTC.

J is TRBJ2-7 and V is TRBV6-2 or TRBV6-3; 8 bases match TRBD2. V shed 6 bases, J shed 0 bases, and the junction held 4 bases outside the gene matches. The CDR3 consists of 14 residues. CDR1 MNHEY and CDR2 SVGEGT come from the germline V gene. DNA for the CDR3: TGTGCCAGCAGGAGGACTAGCCACTCCTACGAGCAGTACTTC. Encoded protein: CASRRTSHSYEQYF.

This clonotype was seen many times. This chain links TRBV20-1 with TRBJ1-5; 8 bases align to TRBD1. Germline-derived CDR1 and CDR2 are DFQATT and SNEGSKA (reference sequence). The CDR3 covers 17 residues. Trimming cost V 3 bases and J 0 bases; bases outside gene matches: 10. The chain's CDR3 is CSASRDRSLYSNQPQHF. The CDR3 coding sequence is TGCAGTGCTAGCCGGGACAGGAGTTTATATAGCAATCAGCCCCAGCATTTT.

This clonotype showed up just a few times. The rearrangement joins TRBV15 to TRBJ2-2; 10 bases match TRBD2. Trimming took 4 bases from V and 7 from J; bases not matched to a gene: 12. Germline-derived CDR1 and CDR2 are LNHNV and YYDKDF (reference sequence). The CDR3 loop spans 17 amino acids. This CDR3 reads CATSTLVAGGPFGELFF. CDR3 DNA: TGTGCCACCAGCACTCTCGTAGCGGGAGGACCTTTCGGGGAGCTGTTTTTT. Looking up the rest from reference TRBV15 and TRBJ2-2 gives the full variable domain: DAMVIQNPRYQVTQFGKPVTLSCSQTLNHNVMYWYQQKSSQAPKLLFHYYDKDFNNEADTPDNFQSRRPNTSFCFLDIRSPGLGDTAMYLCATSTLVAGGPFGELFFGEGSRLTVL.

The chain joins TRBV10-1 to TRBJ2-3; unclear D gene. Germline loops: CDR1 WNHNN, CDR2 SYGVQD (reference sequence). Trimming cost V 0 bases and J 9 bases, with 10 bases left between them. CDR3 length equals 13 residues. CDR3 residues: CASSESQVGTQYF. DNA for the CDR3: TGCGCCAGCAGTGAGTCGCAGGTGGGAACGCAGTATTTT.

This clonotype was recorded at least ten times. The chain couples TRBV7-2 to TRBJ2-4; 8 bases are shared with TRBD1. Germline CDR1 is SGHTA and CDR2 is FQGNSA. The trim removed 0 bases at V and 3 bases at J, leaving 7 bases unmatched. This CDR3 region has 17 residues. The CDR3 protein is CASSLALTGAYKNIQYF. DNA of the CDR3: TGTGCCAGCAGCTTAGCACTGACAGGGGCTTACAAAAACATTCAGTACTTC.

This clonotype was detected a few times. V is TRBV5-6 and J is TRBJ1-5, with D possibly TRBD1 on 5 matching bases. Germline V CDR1 and CDR2: SGHDT, YYEEEE. This CDR3 contains 15 residues. Deletions cut 1 base from V and 1 base from J, with 9 bases between. DNA for the CDR3: TGTGCCAGCAGCTTGAGAGGGGTAAGCAATCAGCCCCAGCATTTT. Its protein is CASSLRGVSNQPQHF. The full variable domain, rest sourced from reference TRBV5-6 and TRBJ1-5, is DAGVTQSPTHLIKTRGQQVTLRCSPKSGHDTVSWYQQALGQGPQFIFQYYEEEERQRGNFPDRFSGHQFPNYSSELNVNALLLGDSALYLCASSLRGVSNQPQHFGDGTRLSIL.

V and J are TRBV20-1 and TRBJ2-1, with TRBD1 as a possible D gene (5 bases). Trimming stripped 0 bases from V and 0 bases from J, with 12 bases between. The CDR3 consists of 16 residues. Germline V gives CDR1 DFQATT, CDR2 SNEGSKA (reference sequence). CDR3 loop: CSARDYRGSSYNEQFF. CDR3 DNA: TGCAGTGCTAGAGATTATAGGGGATCCTCCTACAATGAGCAGTTCTTC.

The V call is TRBV5-1, the J call TRBJ2-2; TRBD1 aligns across 7 bases. The CDR3 is made up of 15 amino acids. The germline CDR1 and CDR2 sequences are SGHRS and YFSETQ. After removal of 3 bases from V and 5 bases from J, the junction contained 7 bases not matched to a gene. CDR3 protein: CASSWGQIPTGELFF. DNA for the CDR3: TGCGCCAGCAGCTGGGGACAGATCCCTACCGGGGAGCTGTTTTTT.

The chain links TRBV19 to TRBJ2-1; no firm D call. V dropped 6 bases and J dropped 2 bases, with 11 bases sitting between them. The CDR3 has 14 amino acids. Germline lookup yields CDR1 LNHDA and CDR2 SQIVND (reference sequence). The CDR3 region has the DNA TGTGCCAGTAGGACTTCGAGCACCTACAATGAGCAGTTCTTC. It encodes CASRTSSTYNEQFF.

The chain links TRBV18 to TRBJ2-7; D is ambiguous. CDR1 and CDR2 from the germline V gene are KGHSH and LQKENI. Between the trimmed V and J ends, which lost 3 bases and 4 bases, there was a span of 10 bases. CDR3 length: 13 residues. CDR3 loop: CASSPNLLYEQYF. The CDR3 DNA reads TGTGCCAGCTCACCGAACCTCCTATACGAGCAGTACTTC.

The chain combines TRBV28 with TRBJ2-7, with 7 positions matching TRBD1. V was pared by 8 bases and J by 3 bases, with 10 bases of the junction left unmatched. The CDR3 has 14 amino acids. Germline V gene lookup returns CDR1 MDHEN and CDR2 SYDVKM. CDR3: CASCPGQACYEQYF. CDR3 DNA sequence: TGTGCCAGCTGCCCCGGACAGGCTTGCTACGAGCAGTACTTC.

V usage is TRBV7-6 and J usage is TRBJ2-3; the match to TRBD1 covers 7 bases. The CDR3 sequence is 16 residues long. Germline CDR1 is SGHVS and CDR2 is FNYEAQ. V lost 3 bases and J lost 0; bases outside the gene matches: 6. The DNA of the CDR3 is TGTGCCAGCAGCTTCACAGGGGCGTCTAGCACAGATACGCAGTATTTT. It encodes CASSFTGASSTDTQYF.

V and J are TRBV12-3 or TRBV12-4 and TRBJ2-3, with D unclear. CDR3 length: 13 amino acids. V was pared by 7 bases and J by 0 bases, with 8 bases between. The CDR3 coding sequence is TGTGCCAGCACCCGGATCAGCACAGATACGCAGTATTTT. It yields the protein CASTRISTDTQYF.

This clonotype was seen more than once but under ten times. This rearrangement joins TRBV7-2 to TRBJ2-3, with TRBD2 matching over 7 bases. Germline V gene sequence: CDR1 SGHTA, CDR2 FQGNSA. There are 15 residues in the CDR3. Trimming removed 8 bases from V and 2 bases from J; junction bases left unmatched: 10. The CDR3 loop reads CASGLGLGDTDTQYF. The CDR3 nucleotides are TGTGCCAGCGGGCTTGGACTAGGTGACACAGATACGCAGTATTTT.

This clonotype occurred a few times. In nucleotides, the CDR3 is TGTGCCAGCAGCGCGGACAGGTACCAAGAGACCCAGTACTTC. As protein: CASSADRYQETQYF. The V and J genes are TRBV7-2 and TRBJ2-5, with TRBD1 matching over 7 bases. With V trimmed by 5 bases and J by 0 bases, 3 bases remained unmatched. Germline CDR1 SGHTA, CDR2 FQGNSA. This CDR3 spans 14 amino acids.

The gene calls are TRBV12-3 or TRBV12-4 and TRBJ1-5, with D possibly TRBD1 on 6 matching bases. The CDR3 runs to 13 residues. V lost 3 bases and J 7 bases, leaving 10 bases between the germline ends. In nucleotides, the CDR3 is TGTGCCAGCAGTTTTACAGGGAAACAGCCCCAGCATTTT. Translated, it gives CASSFTGKQPQHF.

The rearrangement uses TRBV12-3 or TRBV12-4 and TRBJ2-4; 15 bases match TRBD2. The V segment lost 5 bases and the J segment 6 bases; nucleotides outside the gene matches: 5. The CDR3 length is 16 residues. CDR3 region: CASSPRTSGGGNIQYF. The CDR3 bases are TGTGCCAGCAGTCCCAGGACTAGCGGGGGGGGAAACATTCAGTACTTC.

This clonotype occurred many times. V and J are TRBV7-2 and TRBJ2-2; D is undetermined. The V end was cut by 1 base, the J end by 0 bases, with 3 bases between. Germline V gives CDR1 SGHTA, CDR2 FQGNSA. This CDR3 is built from 14 residues. CDR3 bases: TGTGCCAGCAGCTTAGTAACGAACACCGGGGAGCTGTTTTTT. Translated: CASSLVTNTGELFF.

There are a few counts of this clonotype. This rearrangement joins TRBV7-6 to TRBJ2-1, with TRBD1 matching over 7 bases. Losses at the gene ends were 1 base for V and 9 bases for J; bases not matched to a gene: 6. This CDR3 contains 14 residues. CDR1 SGHVS and CDR2 FNYEAQ come from the germline V gene. The CDR3 region has the DNA TGTGCCAGCAGCTTAGGAGGCTGGGACAGTGAGCAGTTCTTC. Amino acid sequence: CASSLGGWDSEQFF.

This clonotype was seen repeatedly, ten times or more. The chain recombines TRBV6-1 with TRBJ2-5, with D hard to call. The length of the CDR3 is 14 residues. From germline, CDR1 is MNHNS and CDR2 SASEGT. Trimming left V 0 bases short and J 6 bases short, with 11 bases between. The CDR3 DNA follows: TGTGCCAGCAGTGAAGCCTGGAAAGGGCAGACCCAGTACTTC. It specifies CASSEAWKGQTQYF.